This T cell receptor beta chain originates from a study of T cells of healthy individuals. This clonotype showed up many times. This CDR3 is 13 amino acids long. The V end lost 4 bases, the J end lost 4 bases, and 8 bases lay between the germline ends. CDR1 and CDR2 from the germline V gene are SGHDN and FVKESK. TCRdb re-analysed the 5' RACE reads in MiXCR, keeping a single row per CDR3 protein. This sample has about 82,000 distinct CDR3 sequences, with about 5% found just once. The V gene is TRBV14, the J gene TRBJ2-1; maybe TRBD1 (6 bases). The TCR sequence derives from a female donor in good health. The CDR3 region has the DNA TGTGCCAGCAGCCTACAGGGATACAATGAGCAGTTCTTC. Protein sequence: CASSLQGYNEQFF.